A selection of T cell receptor beta chains follows, all from one sample in a study of CD8+ T cells in alopecia areata. Clones were sequenced by immunoSEQ multiplex PCR, and TCRdb holds only the in-frame ones, with some missing. Among approximately 200,000 clones, 60% to 70% were seen once, and the ten largest hold roughly 0.71%. The sample consisted of CD4+ T cells sorted from blood, taken at week 4, from a patient treated with tofacitinib. The receptors originated from a human donor with alopecia areata. Both conserved end residues are part of each CDR3. The D gene is left open where the match is weak. Expanded clones are given a class, and other clones once, few, many or no size at all.

j_gene | v_gene | d_gene | len | abundance | CDR3aa | CDR3nt
TRBJ1-2 | TRBV29-1 | - | 14 | few | CSVEREGSNYGYTF | TGCAGCGTTGAACGGGAGGGCAGTAACTATGGCTACACCTTC
TRBJ1-1 | TRBV10-3 | - | 14 | - | CAINEGRLNTEAFF | TGTGCCATCAACGAGGGACGGTTGAACACTGAAGCTTTCTTT
TRBJ2-7 | TRBV18 | - | 14 | - | CASSRGALGYEQYF | TGTGCCAGCTCACGGGGGGCCCTAGGCTACGAGCAGTACTTC
TRBJ2-3 | TRBV28 | - | 15 | few | CASSGTPGVADTQYF | TGTGCCAGCAGTGGGACACCGGGAGTCGCAGATACGCAGTATTTT
TRBJ2-1 | TRBV6-6 | TRBD2 | 13 | - | CASRYLAGNEQFF | TGTGCCAGCAGGTATCTAGCGGGCAATGAGCAGTTCTTC
TRBJ2-2 | TRBV5-4 | - | 15 | once | CASSLASGYTGELFF | TGTGCCAGCAGCTTGGCATCCGGGTACACCGGGGAGCTGTTTTTT
TRBJ2-5 | TRBV15 | - | 15 | - | CATSRETRTQETQYF | TGTGCCACCAGCAGAGAGACGAGGACTCAAGAGACCCAGTACTTC
TRBJ2-2 | TRBV9 | - | 13 | - | CASSGITGRELFF | TGTGCCAGCAGCGGGATAACAGGCCGGGAGCTGTTTTTT
TRBJ2-5 | TRBV5-1 | - | 14 | - | CASSPGGRQETQYF | TGCGCCAGCAGCCCCGGAGGGCGGCAAGAGACCCAGTACTTC
TRBJ2-7 | TRBV25-1 | - | 14 | - | CASSVVSGTYEQYF | TGTGCCAGCAGTGTGGTTAGCGGTACCTACGAGCAGTACTTC
TRBJ1-5 | TRBV11-2 | - | 13 | few | CASSLEDSQPQHF | TGTGCCAGCAGCTTAGAGGATTCTCAGCCCCAGCATTTT
TRBJ1-4 | TRBV6-5 | TRBD1 | 14 | - | CASRPTGGNEKLFF | TGTGCCAGCAGGCCCACAGGGGGAAATGAAAAACTGTTTTTT
TRBJ2-1 | TRBV29-1 | - | 13 | - | CSVEVVTYNEQFF | TGCAGCGTTGAGGTGGTAACCTACAATGAGCAGTTCTTC
TRBJ1-5 | TRBV28 | TRBD1 | 15 | few | CASRRTGGGNQPQHF | TGTGCCAGCAGACGGACAGGGGGCGGGAATCAGCCCCAGCATTTT
TRBJ2-5 | TRBV29-1 | TRBD1 | 14 | - | CSVGTGDGRETQYF | TGCAGCGTAGGGACAGGGGACGGGCGGGAGACCCAGTACTTC
TRBJ2-1 | TRBV4-3 | - | 15 | - | CASSRRRQVVNEQFF | TGCGCCAGCAGCCGCCGGCGACAGGTAGTCAATGAGCAGTTCTTC
TRBJ1-1 | TRBV29-1 | TRBD1 | 12 | - | CSGRTGYTEAFF | TGCAGCGGCCGGACAGGGTACACTGAAGCTTTCTTT
TRBJ1-1 | TRBV5-1 | - | 16 | - | CASSLDDVSKNTEAFF | TGCGCCAGCAGCTTGGATGATGTCTCGAAAAACACTGAAGCTTTCTTT
TRBJ2-3 | TRBV29-1 | - | 12 | few | CSVERLANTQYF | TGCAGCGTTGAACGGCTAGCGAATACGCAGTATTTT
TRBJ2-3 | TRBV30 | - | 14 | few | CAWRGQVATDTQYF | TGTGCCTGGAGGGGCCAAGTAGCGACAGATACGCAGTATTTT
TRBJ2-7 | TRBV28 | TRBD2 | 15 | - | CASTSGTSGGYEQYF | TGTGCCAGCACCTCAGGCACTAGCGGGGGGTACGAGCAGTACTTC
TRBJ2-5 | TRBV5-4 | - | 16 | - | CASSRGSKGVGETQYF | TGTGCCAGCAGCCGGGGATCTAAAGGGGTGGGGGAGACCCAGTACTTC
TRBJ1-2 | TRBV5-5 | - | 15 | - | CASSFTIPNQSGYTF | TGTGCCAGCAGCTTCACAATCCCCAACCAGTCAGGCTACACCTTC
TRBJ1-1 | TRBV27 | - | 13 | - | CASNQNLNTEAFF | TGTGCCAGCAATCAAAATTTAAACACTGAAGCTTTCTTT
TRBJ1-1 | TRBV2 | - | 15 | few | CASSEAGRGPTEAFF | TGTGCCAGCAGTGAAGCGGGGAGAGGCCCCACTGAAGCTTTCTTT
TRBJ2-7 | TRBV29-1 | TRBD2 | 11 | - | CSGGTSWEQYF | TGCAGCGGCGGGACTAGTTGGGAGCAGTACTTC
TRBJ2-7 | TRBV10-3 | - | 15 | - | CAISESTGQSREQYF | TGTGCCATCAGTGAGTCGACGGGACAATCACGCGAGCAGTACTTC
TRBJ2-7 | TRBV4-2 | TRBD1 | 15 | - | CASSQATGHRAEQYF | TGTGCCAGCAGCCAAGCGACAGGGCACAGAGCCGAGCAGTACTTC
TRBJ1-1 | TRBV27 | - | 13 | - | CASSPLDGAEAFF | TGTGCCAGCAGTCCGTTGGACGGGGCTGAAGCTTTCTTT
TRBJ2-3 | TRBV4-1 | - | 14 | - | CASSPSDQRDTQYF | TGCGCCAGCAGCCCTAGCGATCAGAGAGATACGCAGTATTTT
TRBJ2-7 | TRBV29-1 | TRBD2 | 13 | - | CSVGTSGGYEQYF | TGCAGCGTCGGGACTAGCGGAGGCTACGAGCAGTACTTC
TRBJ2-1 | TRBV29-1 | - | 12 | - | CSVGPAVNEQFF | TGCAGCGTTGGTCCAGCGGTCAATGAGCAGTTCTTC
TRBJ1-2 | TRBV29-1 | - | 19 | - | CSVGRGGDLLEASRYGYTF | TGCAGCGTTGGCCGCGGGGGAGACCTCCTAGAAGCATCGCGCTATGGCTACACCTTC
TRBJ2-2 | TRBV4-3 | - | 15 | - | CASSQDLVASGELFF | TGCGCCAGCAGCCAAGATCTCGTGGCGTCCGGGGAGCTGTTTTTT
TRBJ2-1 | TRBV10-3 | TRBD2 | 13 | once | CAITSGRDDEQFF | TGTGCCATCACGAGCGGGAGGGACGATGAGCAGTTCTTC
TRBJ2-7 | TRBV18 | - | 13 | - | CASSRDGAYEQYF | TGTGCCAGCTCTCGTGACGGGGCCTACGAGCAGTACTTC
TRBJ2-7 | TRBV7-2 | TRBD2 | 17 | - | CASSRGPASGSSYEQYF | TGTGCCAGCAGCCGCGGTCCCGCTAGCGGCTCCTCCTACGAGCAGTACTTC
TRBJ1-1 | TRBV9 | - | 12 | - | CASSDMNTEAFF | TGTGCCAGCAGCGACATGAACACTGAAGCTTTCTTT
TRBJ2-5 | TRBV27 | TRBD1 | 16 | - | CASSPDATGGQETQYF | TGTGCCAGCAGTCCGGACGCGACAGGGGGGCAAGAGACCCAGTACTTC
TRBJ2-5 | TRBV29-1 | - | 12 | few | CSVVEFGETQYF | TGCAGCGTTGTCGAGTTCGGAGAGACCCAGTACTTC
TRBJ1-1 | TRBV25-1 | - | 13 | - | CASSETTNTEAFF | TGTGCCAGCAGTGAGACGACGAACACTGAAGCTTTCTTT